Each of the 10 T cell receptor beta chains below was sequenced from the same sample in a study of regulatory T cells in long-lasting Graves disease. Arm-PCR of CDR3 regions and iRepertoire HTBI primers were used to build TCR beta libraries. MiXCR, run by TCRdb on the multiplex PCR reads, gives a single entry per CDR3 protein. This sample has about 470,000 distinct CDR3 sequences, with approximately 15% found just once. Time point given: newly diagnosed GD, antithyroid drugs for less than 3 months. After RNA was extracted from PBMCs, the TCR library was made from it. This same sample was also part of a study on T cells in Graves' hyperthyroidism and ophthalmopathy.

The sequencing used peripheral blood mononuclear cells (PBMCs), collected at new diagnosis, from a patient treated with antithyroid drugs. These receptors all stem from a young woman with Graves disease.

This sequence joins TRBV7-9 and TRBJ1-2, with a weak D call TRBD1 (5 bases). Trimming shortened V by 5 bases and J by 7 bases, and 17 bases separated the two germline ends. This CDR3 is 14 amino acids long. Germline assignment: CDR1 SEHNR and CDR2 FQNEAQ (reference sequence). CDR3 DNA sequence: TGTGCCAGCAGCACCAGTGGGGCAGGACTTGGCTACACCTTC. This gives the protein CASSTSGAGLGYTF.

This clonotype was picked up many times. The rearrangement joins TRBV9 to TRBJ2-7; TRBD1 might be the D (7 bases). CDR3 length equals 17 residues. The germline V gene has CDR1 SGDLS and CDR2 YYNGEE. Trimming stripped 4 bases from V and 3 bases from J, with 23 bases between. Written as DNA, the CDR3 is TGTGCCAGCAGCATATCCCCTGCGCTTCAGGGGGGCTACGAGCAGTACTTC. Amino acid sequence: CASSISPALQGGYEQYF.

The CDR3 is CASSISGITEAFF. The DNA of the CDR3 is TGTGCCAGTAGTATTTCAGGGATCACTGAAGCTTTCTTT. The rearrangement links TRBV19 to TRBJ1-1; a possible D gene is TRBD1 (5 bases). Germline V CDR1 and CDR2: LNHDA, SQIVND (reference sequence). Trimming pared 3 bases from V and 4 bases from J, leaving 9 bases between. This CDR3 is 13 amino acids long.

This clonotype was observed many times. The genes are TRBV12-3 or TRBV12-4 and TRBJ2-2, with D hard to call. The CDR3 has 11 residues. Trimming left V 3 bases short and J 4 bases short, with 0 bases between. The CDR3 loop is CASSFTGELFF. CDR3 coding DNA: TGTGCCAGCAGTTTCACCGGGGAGCTGTTTTTT.

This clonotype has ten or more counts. The CDR3 DNA is TGCAGTACCCTCGGACAGGGAGAGACCCAGTACTTC. Protein product: CSTLGQGETQYF. V usage is TRBV20-1 and J usage is TRBJ2-5; the match to TRBD1 covers 8 bases. From germline, CDR1 is DFQATT and CDR2 SNEGSKA (reference sequence). The CDR3 has 12 amino acids. V dropped 8 bases and J dropped 4; count of bases not matched to a gene: 6.

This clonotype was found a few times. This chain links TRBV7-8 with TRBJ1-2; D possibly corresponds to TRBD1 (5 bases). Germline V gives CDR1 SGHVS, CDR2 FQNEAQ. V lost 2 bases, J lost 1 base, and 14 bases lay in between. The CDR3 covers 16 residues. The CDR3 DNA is TGTGCCAGCAGCTTATCCACGACAGCGATTAACTATGGCTACACCTTC. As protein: CASSLSTTAINYGYTF.

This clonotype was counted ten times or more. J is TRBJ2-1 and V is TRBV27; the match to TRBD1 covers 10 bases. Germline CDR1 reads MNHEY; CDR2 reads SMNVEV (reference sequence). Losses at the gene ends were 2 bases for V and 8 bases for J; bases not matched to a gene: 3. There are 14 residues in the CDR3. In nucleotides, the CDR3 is TGTGCCAGCAGTTTAGGACAGGGGGGGGATGAGCAGTTCTTC. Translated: CASSLGQGGDEQFF.

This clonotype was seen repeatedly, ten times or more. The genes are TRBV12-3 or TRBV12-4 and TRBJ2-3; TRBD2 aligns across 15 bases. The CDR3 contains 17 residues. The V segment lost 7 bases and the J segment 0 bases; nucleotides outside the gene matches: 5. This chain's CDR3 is CASKGLAGGGSTDTQYF. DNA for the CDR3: TGTGCCAGCAAGGGACTAGCGGGAGGCGGTAGCACAGATACGCAGTATTTT.

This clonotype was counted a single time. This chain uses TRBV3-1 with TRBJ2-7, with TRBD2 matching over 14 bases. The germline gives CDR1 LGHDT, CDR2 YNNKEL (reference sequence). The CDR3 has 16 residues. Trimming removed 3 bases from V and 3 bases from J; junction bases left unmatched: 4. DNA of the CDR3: TGTGCCAGCAGCCATCCGGGACTAGCGGGAGACTACGAGCAGTACTTC. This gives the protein CASSHPGLAGDYEQYF.

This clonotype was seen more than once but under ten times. The CDR3 coding sequence is TGTGCCAGCAGCTCCGGGACAGGGGTCAACAATCAGCCCCAGCATTTT. It codes for CASSSGTGVNNQPQHF. The rearrangement joins TRBV6-1 to TRBJ1-5; 10 nucleotides match TRBD1. The CDR3 covers 16 residues. The V and J ends lost 6 bases and 3 bases, in that order; junction bases with no gene match: 8. The germline V gene encodes CDR1 MNHNS and CDR2 SASEGT.